The sample holds a few counts of the clone carrying this T cell receptor beta chain. The antigen remains unidentified. Looked up from germline, CDR1 is DFQATT and CDR2 is SNEGSKA (reference sequence). The CDR3 consists of 12 residues. Trimming shortened V by 6 bases and J by 2 bases, and 11 bases separated the two germline ends. The data are from a study of early T cells in non-severe SARS-CoV-2 infection. MiXCR was run by TCRdb on the 5' RACE reads, yielding one entry per CDR3 protein. The table lists fewer than 60,000 distinct CDR3 sequences, approximately 10% of them singletons. Study results and caveats: Comparison of clonotypes with VDJdb favored anti-spike CD8 responses while missing private and CD4 specificities.

The sequence was collected from an adult who was a healthcare worker with PCR-confirmed SARS-CoV-2 infection or an uninfected control (not recorded which). The gene calls are TRBV20-1 and TRBJ2-7; the D call may be TRBD1 or TRBD2 (6 bases each). Sequencing was carried out using whole blood. This CDR3 reads CSAEGGTYEQYF. CDR3 sequence (DNA): TGCAGTGCGGAGGGGGGAACCTACGAGCAGTACTTC.